The clone carrying this T cell receptor (beta chain) has a count of ten or more. Newly diagnosed, the hyperthyroidism patients had under 2 months' duration and were aged 18 to 65. Exclusion covered patients with other autoimmune diseases or uncontrolled infections (as well as pregnancy or lactation). Orbital computed tomography, thyroid ultrasound, TRAb, serum thyroxine and clinical symptoms formed the basis of diagnosis. The starting material, 8 to 10 ml of fresh peripheral blood, provided the PBMCs. RNA transcripts served as template for amplifying TCR beta CDR3 sequences. HTBI-primed first-round RT-PCR preceded second-round multiplex PCR. TCRdb reprocessed the multiplex PCR reads via MiXCR and lists one record per CDR3 protein. The sample carries 400,000 to 450,000 distinct CDR3 sequences, 20% to 25% recorded once. With V trimmed by 6 bases and J by 4 bases, 10 bases remained unmatched. The CDR3 is made up of 15 amino acids.

This sample was taken from a study of Graves' ophthalmopathy and Graves' hyperthyroidism. This sequence was found in a woman under 30 with stable Graves' hyperthyroidism. The V call is TRBV12-3 or TRBV12-4, the J call TRBJ1-1, with 8 bases that match TRBD1. The sample taken for sequencing was peripheral blood. The CDR3 region has the DNA TGTGCCAGCAGGAGCGGACAGGGAGTAGTCACTGAAGCTTTCTTT. Translated: CASRSGQGVVTEAFF.